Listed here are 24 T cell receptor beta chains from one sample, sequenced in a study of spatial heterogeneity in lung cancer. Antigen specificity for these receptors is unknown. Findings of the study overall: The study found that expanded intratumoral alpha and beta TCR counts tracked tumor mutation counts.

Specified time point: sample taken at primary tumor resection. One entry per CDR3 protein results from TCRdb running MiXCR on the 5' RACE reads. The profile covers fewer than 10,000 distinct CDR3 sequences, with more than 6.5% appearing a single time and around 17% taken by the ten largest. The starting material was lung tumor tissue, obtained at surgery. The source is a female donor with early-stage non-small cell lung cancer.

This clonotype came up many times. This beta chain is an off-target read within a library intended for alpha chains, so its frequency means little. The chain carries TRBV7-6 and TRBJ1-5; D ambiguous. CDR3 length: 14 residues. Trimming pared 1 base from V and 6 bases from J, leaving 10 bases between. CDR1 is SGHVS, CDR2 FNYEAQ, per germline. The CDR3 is CASSLESTGQPQHF. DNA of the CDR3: TGTGCCAGCAGCTTAGAAAGCACCGGTCAGCCCCAGCATTTT. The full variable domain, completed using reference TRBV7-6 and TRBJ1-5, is GAGVSQSPRYKVTKRGQDVALRCDPISGHVSLYWYRQALGQGPEFLTYFNYEAQQDKSGLPNDRFSAERPEGSISTLTIQRTEQRDSAMYRCASSLESTGQPQHFGDGTRLSIL.

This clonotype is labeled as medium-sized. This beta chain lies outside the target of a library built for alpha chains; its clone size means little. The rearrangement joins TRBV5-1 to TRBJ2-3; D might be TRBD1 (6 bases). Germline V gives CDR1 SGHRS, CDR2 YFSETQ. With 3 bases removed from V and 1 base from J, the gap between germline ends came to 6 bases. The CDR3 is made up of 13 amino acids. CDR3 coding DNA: TGCGCCAGCAGCTGGACAGGCACAGATACGCAGTATTTT. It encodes CASSWTGTDTQYF. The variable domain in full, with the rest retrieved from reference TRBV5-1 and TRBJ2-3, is KAGVTQTPRYLIKTRGQQVTLSCSPISGHRSVSWYQQTPGQGLQFLFEYFSETQRNKGNFPGRFSGRQFSNSRSEMNVSTLELGDSALYLCASSWTGTDTQYFGPGTRLTVL.

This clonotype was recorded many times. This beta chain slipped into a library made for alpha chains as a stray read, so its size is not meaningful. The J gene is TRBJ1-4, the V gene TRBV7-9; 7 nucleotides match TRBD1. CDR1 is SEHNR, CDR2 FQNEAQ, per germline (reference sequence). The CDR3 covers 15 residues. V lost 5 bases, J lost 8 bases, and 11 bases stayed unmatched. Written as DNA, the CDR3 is TGTGCCAGCAGCGCCCGACAGGGAGGAGGAGAAAAACTGTTTTTT. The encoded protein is CASSARQGGGEKLFF.

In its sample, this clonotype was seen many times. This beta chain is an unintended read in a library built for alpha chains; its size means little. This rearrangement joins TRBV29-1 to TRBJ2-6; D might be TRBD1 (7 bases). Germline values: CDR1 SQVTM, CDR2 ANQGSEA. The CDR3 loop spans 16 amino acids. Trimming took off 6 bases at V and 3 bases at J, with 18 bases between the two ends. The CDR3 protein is CSVGRDDRVGANVLTF. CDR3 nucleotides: TGCAGCGTCGGGCGGGACGACAGGGTTGGGGCCAACGTCCTGACTTTC.

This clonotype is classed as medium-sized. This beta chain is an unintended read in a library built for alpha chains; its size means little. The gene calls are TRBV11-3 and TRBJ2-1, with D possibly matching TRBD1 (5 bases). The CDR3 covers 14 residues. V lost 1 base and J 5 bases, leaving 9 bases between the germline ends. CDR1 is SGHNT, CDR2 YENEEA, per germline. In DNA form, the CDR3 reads TGTGCCAGCAGCTTAGGGGGCCAACACAATGAGCAGTTCTTC. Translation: CASSLGGQHNEQFF.

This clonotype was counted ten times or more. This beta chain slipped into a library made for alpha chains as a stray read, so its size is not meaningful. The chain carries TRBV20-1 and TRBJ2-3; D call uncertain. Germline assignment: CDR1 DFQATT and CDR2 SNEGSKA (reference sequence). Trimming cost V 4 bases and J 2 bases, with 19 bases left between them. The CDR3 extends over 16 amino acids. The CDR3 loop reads CSANDRDKDLTDTQYF. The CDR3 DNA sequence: TGCAGTGCTAACGACCGCGACAAGGACCTCACAGATACGCAGTATTTT.

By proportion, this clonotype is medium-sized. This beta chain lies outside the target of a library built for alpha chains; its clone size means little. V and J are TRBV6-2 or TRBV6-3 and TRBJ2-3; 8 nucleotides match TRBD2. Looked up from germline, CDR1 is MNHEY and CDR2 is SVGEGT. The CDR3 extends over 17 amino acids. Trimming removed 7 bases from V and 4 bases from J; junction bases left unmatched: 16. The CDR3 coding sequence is TGTGCCAGCACCCCCCGGGGGCGGGAGGCCGGTTCAGATACGCAGTATTTT. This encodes CASTPRGREAGSDTQYF.

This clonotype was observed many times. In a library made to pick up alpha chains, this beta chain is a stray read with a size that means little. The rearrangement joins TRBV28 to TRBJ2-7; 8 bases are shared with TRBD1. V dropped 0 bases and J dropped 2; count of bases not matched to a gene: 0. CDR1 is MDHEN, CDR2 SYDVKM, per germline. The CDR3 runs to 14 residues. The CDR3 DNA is TGTGCCAGCAGTTTATGGGACAGGGCCTACGAGCAGTACTTC. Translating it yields CASSLWDRAYEQYF.

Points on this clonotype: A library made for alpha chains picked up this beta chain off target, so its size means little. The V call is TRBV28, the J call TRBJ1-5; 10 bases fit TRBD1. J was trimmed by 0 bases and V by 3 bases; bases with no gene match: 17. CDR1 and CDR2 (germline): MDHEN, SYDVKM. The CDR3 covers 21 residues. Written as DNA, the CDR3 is TGTGCCAGCAGTTTCCAACGCCGGACAGGGGGAGCGGCACTTAGCAATCAGCCCCAGCATTTT. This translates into CASSFQRRTGGAALSNQPQHF.

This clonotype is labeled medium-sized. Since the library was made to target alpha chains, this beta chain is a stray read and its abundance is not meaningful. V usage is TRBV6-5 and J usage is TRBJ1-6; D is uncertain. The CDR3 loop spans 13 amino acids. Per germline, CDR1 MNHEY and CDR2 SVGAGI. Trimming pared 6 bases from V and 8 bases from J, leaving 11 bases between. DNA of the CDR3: TGTGCCAGCAGCCGCGTTCGGGATTCACCCCTCCACTTT. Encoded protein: CASSRVRDSPLHF.

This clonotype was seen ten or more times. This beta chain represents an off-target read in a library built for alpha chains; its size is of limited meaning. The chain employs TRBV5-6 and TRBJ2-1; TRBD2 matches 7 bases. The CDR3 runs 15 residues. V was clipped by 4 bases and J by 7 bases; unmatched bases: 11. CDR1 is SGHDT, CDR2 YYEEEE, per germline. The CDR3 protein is CASSGGWRETNEQFF. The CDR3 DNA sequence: TGTGCCAGCAGCGGCGGGTGGCGGGAGACGAATGAGCAGTTCTTC.

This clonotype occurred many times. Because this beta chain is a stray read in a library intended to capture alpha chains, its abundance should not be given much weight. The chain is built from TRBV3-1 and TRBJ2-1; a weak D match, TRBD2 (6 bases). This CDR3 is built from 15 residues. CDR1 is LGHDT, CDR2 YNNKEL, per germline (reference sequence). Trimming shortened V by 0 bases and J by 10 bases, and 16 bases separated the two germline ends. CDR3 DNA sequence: TGTGCCAGCAGCCAAGATCACCAGGGAGGTCGGGAGCAGTTCTTC. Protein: CASSQDHQGGREQFF.

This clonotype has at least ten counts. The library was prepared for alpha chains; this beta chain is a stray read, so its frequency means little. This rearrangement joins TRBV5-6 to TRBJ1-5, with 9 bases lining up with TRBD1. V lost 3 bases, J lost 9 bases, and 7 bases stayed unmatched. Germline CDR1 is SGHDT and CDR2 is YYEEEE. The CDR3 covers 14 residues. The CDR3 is CASSSLTGGGPQHF. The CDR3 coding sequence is TGTGCCAGCAGCTCACTCACAGGGGGCGGGCCCCAGCATTTT.

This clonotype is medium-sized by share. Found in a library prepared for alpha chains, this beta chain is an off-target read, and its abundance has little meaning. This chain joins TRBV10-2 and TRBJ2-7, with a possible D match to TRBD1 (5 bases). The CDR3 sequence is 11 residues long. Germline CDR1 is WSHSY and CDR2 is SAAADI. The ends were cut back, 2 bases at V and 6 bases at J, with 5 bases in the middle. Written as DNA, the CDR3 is TGCGCCAGCAGTGAGGGGGCCGAGCAGTACTTC. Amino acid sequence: CASSEGAEQYF.

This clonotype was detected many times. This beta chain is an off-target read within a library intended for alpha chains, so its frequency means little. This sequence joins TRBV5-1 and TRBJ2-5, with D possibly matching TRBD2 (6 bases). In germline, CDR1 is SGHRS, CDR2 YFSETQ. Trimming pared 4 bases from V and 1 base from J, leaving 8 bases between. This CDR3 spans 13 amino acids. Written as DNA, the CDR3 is TGCGCCAGCAGCGTGGGACTCCAAGAGACCCAGTACTTC. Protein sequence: CASSVGLQETQYF.

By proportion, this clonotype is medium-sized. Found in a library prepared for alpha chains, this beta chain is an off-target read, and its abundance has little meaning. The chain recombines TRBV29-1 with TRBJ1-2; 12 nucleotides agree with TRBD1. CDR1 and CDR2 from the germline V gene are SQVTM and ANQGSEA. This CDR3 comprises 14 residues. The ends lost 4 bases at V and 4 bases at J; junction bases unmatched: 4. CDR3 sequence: CSVVGTGGTYGYTF. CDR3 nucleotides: TGCAGCGTTGTCGGGACAGGGGGCACCTATGGCTACACCTTC.

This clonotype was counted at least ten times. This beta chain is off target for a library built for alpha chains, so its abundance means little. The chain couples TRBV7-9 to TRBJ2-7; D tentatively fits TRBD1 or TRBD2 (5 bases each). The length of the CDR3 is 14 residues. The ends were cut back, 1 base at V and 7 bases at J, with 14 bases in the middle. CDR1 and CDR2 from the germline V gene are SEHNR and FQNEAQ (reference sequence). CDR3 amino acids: CASSLVGADMEQYF. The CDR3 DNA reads TGTGCCAGCAGCTTAGTCGGGGCAGACATGGAGCAGTACTTC.

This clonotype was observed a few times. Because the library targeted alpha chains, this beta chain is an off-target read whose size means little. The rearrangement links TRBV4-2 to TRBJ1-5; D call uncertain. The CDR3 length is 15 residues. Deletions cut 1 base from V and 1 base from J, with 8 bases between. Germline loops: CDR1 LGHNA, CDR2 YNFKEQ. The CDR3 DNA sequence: TGTGCCAGCAGCCAAGGGATGGGCAGCAATCAGCCCCAGCATTTT. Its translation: CASSQGMGSNQPQHF.

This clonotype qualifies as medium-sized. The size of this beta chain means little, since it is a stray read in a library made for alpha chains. The CDR3: CASVFDTEAFF. The DNA of the CDR3 is TGTGCCAGCGTGTTTGACACTGAAGCTTTCTTT. The chain couples TRBV7-8 to TRBJ1-1; unclear D gene. Germline values: CDR1 SGHVS, CDR2 FQNEAQ. V was clipped by 8 bases and J by 3 bases, with 7 bases between them. CDR3 length: 11 residues.

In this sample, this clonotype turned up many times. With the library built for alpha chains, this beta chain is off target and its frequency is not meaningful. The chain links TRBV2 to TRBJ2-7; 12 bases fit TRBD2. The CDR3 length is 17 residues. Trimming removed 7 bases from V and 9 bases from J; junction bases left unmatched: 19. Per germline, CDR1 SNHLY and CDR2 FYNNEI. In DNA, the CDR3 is TGTGCCAGCAACAGTGGCGGATCGACTAGCGGGAGTAGGCCGCAGTACTTC. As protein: CASNSGGSTSGSRPQYF.

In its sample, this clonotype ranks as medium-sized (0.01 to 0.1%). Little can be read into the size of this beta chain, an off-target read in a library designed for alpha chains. CDR3: CASSQFQGLNEQYF. The CDR3 DNA sequence: TGTGCCAGCAGCCAGTTCCAGGGTCTTAACGAGCAGTACTTC. V usage is TRBV3-1 and J usage is TRBJ2-7, with a tentative D call TRBD1 (5 bases). The length of the CDR3 is 14 residues. V gave up 3 bases and J gave up 5 bases, with 14 bases separating them. Germline V gene sequence: CDR1 LGHDT, CDR2 YNNKEL (reference sequence).

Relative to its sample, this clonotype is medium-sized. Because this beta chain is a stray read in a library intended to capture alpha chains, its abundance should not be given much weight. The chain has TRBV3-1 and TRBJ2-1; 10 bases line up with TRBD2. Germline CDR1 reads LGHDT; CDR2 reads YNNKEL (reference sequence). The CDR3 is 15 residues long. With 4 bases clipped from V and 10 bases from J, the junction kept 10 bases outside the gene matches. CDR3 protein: CASSPASGGSKEQFF. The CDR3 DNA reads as TGTGCCAGCAGCCCAGCTAGCGGGGGTAGCAAGGAGCAGTTCTTC.

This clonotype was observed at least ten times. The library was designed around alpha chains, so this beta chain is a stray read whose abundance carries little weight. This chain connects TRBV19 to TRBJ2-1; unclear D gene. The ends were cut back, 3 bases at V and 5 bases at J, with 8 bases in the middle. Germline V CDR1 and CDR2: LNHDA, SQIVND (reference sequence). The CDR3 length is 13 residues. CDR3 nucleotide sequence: TGTGCCAGTAGTATTGGAGCGAACAATGAGCAGTTCTTC. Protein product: CASSIGANNEQFF.

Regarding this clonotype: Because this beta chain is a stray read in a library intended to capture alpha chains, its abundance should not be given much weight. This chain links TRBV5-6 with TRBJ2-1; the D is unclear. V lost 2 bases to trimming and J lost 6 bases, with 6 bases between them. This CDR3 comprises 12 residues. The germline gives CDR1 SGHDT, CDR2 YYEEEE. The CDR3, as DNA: TGTGCCAGCAGCTTCAACAGCAATGAGCAGTTCTTC. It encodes CASSFNSNEQFF.